This TCR beta chain emerged from a study of blood T cell repertoires in COVID-19. Germline CDR1 and CDR2: SGHTA and FQGTGA. This CDR3 has 14 amino acids. Trimming took 1 base from V and 4 from J, leaving 10 bases between them. Authors' methods: Counts of nucleated cells, estimated from reference gene primer amplification, were obtained. Measured with immunoSEQ multiplex PCR; TCRdb has only the in-frame clones, and not every one. That table gives V, J and clone size, and the DNA gave D and trimming. The sample includes around 200,000 clones, about 84% of them seen just once. Participants were placed into cohorts based on the clinical history they reported.

The chain employs TRBV7-3 and TRBJ1-1; tentative D call: TRBD1 (5 bases). The sequencing input was PBMCs or T cells enriched from blood (not recorded which). This receptor was taken from a man aged 40-49 years with acute COVID-19. CDR3 loop: CASSLNVGGTEAFF. CDR3 sequence (DNA): TGTGCCAGCAGCTTAAATGTGGGGGGCACTGAAGCTTTCTTT.